Each of the 18 T cell receptor beta chains below was sequenced from the same sample in a study of OX40 agonist ivuxolimab in advanced cancers. The protocol was immunoSEQ multiplex PCR, while the TCRdb copy is restricted to in-frame clones and leaves out a portion. The sample carries tens of thousands of clones, less than 85% recorded once. The input for sequencing was CD4+ or CD8+ T cells sorted from blood, taken in a trial of the OX40 agonist ivuxolimab. The receptor set was obtained from an adult with an advanced solid tumor such as melanoma, head and neck, liver or kidney cancer.

The chain combines TRBV5-1 with TRBJ2-5, with D perhaps being TRBD1 or TRBD2 (6 bases each). This CDR3 has 14 amino acids. V lost 1 base, J lost 4 bases, and 11 bases lay in between. Germline V CDR1 and CDR2: SGHRS, YFSETQ. CDR3 nucleotides: TGCGCCAGCAGCTTGTGGGGGGCCGCAGAGACCCAGTACTTC. It is translated as CASSLWGAAETQYF.

This chain's CDR3 is CASSLALTDYQETQYF. In nucleotides, the CDR3 is TGTGCCAGCAGCTTAGCGCTGACAGACTATCAAGAGACCCAGTACTTC. The gene calls are TRBV7-6 and TRBJ2-5; D is possibly TRBD1 or TRBD2 (5 bases each). This CDR3 is 16 amino acids long. Trimming took 0 bases from V and 2 from J, leaving 13 bases between them. CDR1 and CDR2 (germline): SGHVS, FNYEAQ. Using reference TRBV7-6 and TRBJ2-5 for the parts outside the CDR3, the full variable domain is GAGVSQSPRYKVTKRGQDVALRCDPISGHVSLYWYRQALGQGPEFLTYFNYEAQQDKSGLPNDRFSAERPEGSISTLTIQRTEQRDSAMYRCASSLALTDYQETQYFGPGTRLLVL.

The chain couples TRBV7-9 to TRBJ2-7; D call uncertain. Germline CDR1 SEHNR, CDR2 FQNEAQ (reference sequence). The CDR3 length is 15 residues. Trimming pared 1 base from V and 0 bases from J, leaving 10 bases between. The CDR3 DNA reads TGTGCCAGCAGCTTAGTGGGGTTTCCCTCCTACGAGCAGTACTTC. Protein sequence: CASSLVGFPSYEQYF.

The V gene is TRBV7-9, the J gene TRBJ1-6; 11 bases are shared with TRBD1. Trimming cost V 3 bases and J 7 bases; bases outside gene matches: 2. The CDR3 totals 15 residues. Germline V gene sequence: CDR1 SEHNR, CDR2 FQNEAQ (reference sequence). CDR3 amino acids: CASSLGQGENSPLHF. In DNA, the CDR3 is TGTGCCAGCAGCTTGGGACAGGGGGAGAATTCACCCCTCCACTTT.

The CDR3 DNA is TGTGCCAGTAGTATCGACAGGGTTTCCGCCTACGAGCAGTACTTC. It is translated as CASSIDRVSAYEQYF. This chain joins TRBV19 and TRBJ2-7, with TRBD1 identical over 7 bases. CDR3 length equals 15 residues. Germline V gives CDR1 LNHDA, CDR2 SQIVND (reference sequence). The V and J ends lost 3 bases and 2 bases, in that order; junction bases with no gene match: 7.

The chain carries TRBV30 and TRBJ1-2; D is possibly TRBD1 (6 bases). With 0 bases removed from V and 4 bases from J, the gap between germline ends came to 9 bases. Germline CDR1 and CDR2: GTSNPN and SVGIG (reference sequence). The length of the CDR3 is 13 residues. CDR3 sequence reads: CAWSVQGSYGYTF. In nucleotides, the CDR3 is TGTGCCTGGAGTGTACAGGGAAGCTATGGCTACACCTTC.

The V call is TRBV28, the J call TRBJ2-3; TRBD2 might be the D (6 bases). V lost 4 bases and J 2 bases, leaving 16 bases between the germline ends. The germline V gene has CDR1 MDHEN and CDR2 SYDVKM. The CDR3 is 16 amino acids. CDR3 sequence reads: CASSSSGPRYTDTQYF. CDR3 DNA: TGTGCCAGCAGTTCCAGCGGGCCCCGCTACACAGATACGCAGTATTTT.

The gene calls are TRBV4-3 and TRBJ1-2; D is perhaps TRBD1 (6 bases). The CDR3 has 14 residues. Trimming took off 0 bases at V and 8 bases at J, with 13 bases between the two ends. CDR1 is LGHNA, CDR2 YSLEER, per germline. CDR3 DNA: TGCGCCAGCAGCCAAGATAGGGGGGTTGGCGGCTACACCTTC. Amino acids: CASSQDRGVGGYTF.

This sequence joins TRBV6-1 and TRBJ2-7, with D perhaps being TRBD1 or TRBD2 (6 bases each). Trimming took 0 bases from V and 3 from J, leaving 21 bases between them. Germline CDR1 reads MNHNS; CDR2 reads SASEGT. The CDR3 is 18 amino acids. The CDR3 DNA follows: TGTGCCAGCAGTGAAGCACGAGGAGGGTACAGGGCCAACTACGAGCAGTACTTC. Protein product: CASSEARGGYRANYEQYF.

This clone has just a few counts. The chain combines TRBV5-4 with TRBJ2-7; D unresolved. This CDR3 spans 13 amino acids. Trimming pared 5 bases from V and 6 bases from J, leaving 15 bases between. In germline, CDR1 is SGHNT, CDR2 YYREEE (reference sequence). DNA for the CDR3: TGTGCCAGCAGGAATGGTTTCTTGCCCGAGCAGTACTTC. This sequence encodes CASRNGFLPEQYF. The whole variable domain, filled in from reference TRBV5-4 and TRBJ2-7, reads ETGVTQSPTHLIKTRGQQVTLRCSSQSGHNTVSWYQQALGQGPQFIFQYYREEENGRGNFPPRFSGLQFPNYSSELNVNALELDDSALYLCASRNGFLPEQYFGPGTRLTVT.

CDR3 sequence (DNA): TGTGCCAGCAGCCGCGGACTGTCTAGCTCCTACAATGAGCAGTTCTTC. It is translated as CASSRGLSSSYNEQFF. The rearrangement joins TRBV7-2 to TRBJ2-1; possibly TRBD2 for D (5 bases). Germline loops: CDR1 SGHTA, CDR2 FQGNSA. The CDR3 is made up of 16 amino acids. Trimming pared 5 bases from V and 0 bases from J, leaving 14 bases between. The full variable domain, its missing parts supplied by reference TRBV7-2 and TRBJ2-1, is GAGVSQSPSNKVTEKGKDVELRCDPISGHTALYWYRQSLGQGLEFLIYFQGNSAPDKSGLPSDRFSAERTGGSVSTLTIQRTQQEDSAVYLCASSRGLSSSYNEQFFGPGTRLTVL.

The rearrangement joins TRBV5-1 to TRBJ2-2, with TRBD1 matching 7 bases. The germline V gene encodes CDR1 SGHRS and CDR2 YFSETQ. The CDR3 has 14 residues. The J segment lost 7 bases and the V segment lost 5 bases, leaving 8 bases of the junction unmatched. The CDR3 loop reads CASRRDSLYGELFF. DNA for the CDR3: TGCGCCAGCAGACGGGACAGTTTGTACGGGGAGCTGTTTTTT.

The chain has TRBV11-1 and TRBJ1-1; no clear D gene. Germline V gene sequence: CDR1 SGHAT, CDR2 FQDESV (reference sequence). V shed 1 base and J shed 4 bases, with 7 bases lying between them. This CDR3 region has 13 residues. DNA of the CDR3: TGTGCCAGCAGCTTAGTATCGGGCACTGAAGCTTTCTTT. It codes for CASSLVSGTEAFF.

The chain links TRBV5-1 to TRBJ1-2; TRBD1 matches at 8 bases. Germline lookup yields CDR1 SGHRS and CDR2 YFSETQ. This CDR3 is 14 amino acids long. With 3 bases clipped from V and 0 bases from J, the junction kept 1 base outside the gene matches. The DNA for the CDR3 is TGCGCCAGCAGCTCGGGACAGGCTAACTATGGCTACACCTTC. Protein sequence: CASSSGQANYGYTF.

J is TRBJ2-1 and V is TRBV9; 14 bases match TRBD2. The trim removed 3 bases at V and 9 bases at J, leaving 11 bases unmatched. CDR1 SGDLS and CDR2 YYNGEE come from the germline V gene. CDR3 length: 17 amino acids. DNA of the CDR3: TGTGCCAGCAGCGGACTAGCGGGAGGGGGATGGACTGTTGAGCAGTTCTTC. It translates to CASSGLAGGGWTVEQFF. Using reference TRBV9 and TRBJ2-1 for the parts outside the CDR3, the full variable domain is DSGVTQTPKHLITATGQRVTLRCSPRSGDLSVYWYQQSLDQGLQFLIQYYNGEERAKGNILERFSAQQFPDLHSELNLSSLELGDSALYFCASSGLAGGGWTVEQFFGPGTRLTVL.

The CDR3, as DNA: TGTGCCAGTAGGACTGCGGACAGGGCAACCTCTGGAAACACCATATATTTT. This encodes CASRTADRATSGNTIYF. This chain connects TRBV19 to TRBJ1-3, with 8 bases identical to TRBD1. The V and J ends lost 6 bases and 0 bases, in that order; junction bases with no gene match: 10. The germline CDR1 and CDR2 sequences are LNHDA and SQIVND (reference sequence). The CDR3 covers 17 residues. The whole variable domain, remainder taken from reference TRBV19 and TRBJ1-3, is DGGITQSPKYLFRKEGQNVTLSCEQNLNHDAMYWYRQDPGQGLRLIYYSQIVNDFQKGDIAEGYSVSREKKESFPLTVTSAQKNPTAFYLCASRTADRATSGNTIYFGEGSWLTVV.

V and J are TRBV5-1 and TRBJ1-1; TRBD1 might be the D (6 bases). V was clipped by 4 bases and J by 4 bases, with 17 bases between them. The CDR3 runs to 15 residues. Germline CDR1 SGHRS, CDR2 YFSETQ. The chain's CDR3 is CASSLRGGRGTEAFF. The CDR3 region has the DNA TGCGCCAGCAGCCTAAGGGGGGGGCGAGGCACTGAAGCTTTCTTT. Full variable domain (rest looked up from reference TRBV5-1 and TRBJ1-1): KAGVTQTPRYLIKTRGQQVTLSCSPISGHRSVSWYQQTPGQGLQFLFEYFSETQRNKGNFPGRFSGRQFSNSRSEMNVSTLELGDSALYLCASSLRGGRGTEAFFGQGTRLTVV.

V and J are TRBV27 and TRBJ1-5; D is ambiguous. CDR3 length: 14 residues. The germline V gene encodes CDR1 MNHEY and CDR2 SMNVEV (reference sequence). The V gene lost 3 bases and the J gene lost 5 bases, with 11 bases spanning the gap. The CDR3 DNA sequence: TGTGCCAGCAGTTTGAACAGTCTCTATCAGCCCCAGCATTTT. Encoded protein: CASSLNSLYQPQHF.